The entry that follows covers one T cell receptor (beta chain) sequence. The antigen is undetermined. This CDR3 has 13 residues. Trimming removed 3 bases from V and 1 base from J, with 6 bases in between. This record belongs to a study of T cell repertoires in cytomegalovirus infection. At the level of the study: TCR beta signatures that were public indicated CMV infection and matching HLA type. Study results and caveats: CMV-specific TCR beta clonotypes restricted by HLA-C dominated the ex vivo response.

TCRdb passed the reads through MiXCR, listing each CDR3 protein once. Among hundreds of thousands of distinct CDR3 sequences listed, under 40% were seen once. The chain uses TRBV23-1 and TRBJ2-5; tentatively, D is TRBD1 (5 bases). TRBV23-1 is an open reading frame whose function is uncertain. This TCR came from a human donor in good health (CMV status not recorded). Some clones in this sample may be carry-over from other donors' samples. Sequenced sample: PBMCs. The CDR3 DNA sequence: TGCGCCAGCAGTCAGACAGCCCAAGAGACCCAGTACTTC. It yields the protein CASSQTAQETQYF.